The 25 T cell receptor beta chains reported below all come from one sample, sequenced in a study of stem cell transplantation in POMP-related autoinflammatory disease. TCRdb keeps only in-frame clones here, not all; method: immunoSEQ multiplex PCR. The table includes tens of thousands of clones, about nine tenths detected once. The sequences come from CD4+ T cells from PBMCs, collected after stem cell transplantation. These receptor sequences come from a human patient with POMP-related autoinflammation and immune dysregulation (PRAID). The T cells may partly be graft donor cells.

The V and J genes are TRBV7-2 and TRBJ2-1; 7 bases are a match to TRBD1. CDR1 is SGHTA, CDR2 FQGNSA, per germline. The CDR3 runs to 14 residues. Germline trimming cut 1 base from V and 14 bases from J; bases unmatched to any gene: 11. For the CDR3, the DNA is TGTGCCAGCAGCTTAGGGACTGGGGGACAGTCAGAGTTCTTC. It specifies CASSLGTGGQSEFF.

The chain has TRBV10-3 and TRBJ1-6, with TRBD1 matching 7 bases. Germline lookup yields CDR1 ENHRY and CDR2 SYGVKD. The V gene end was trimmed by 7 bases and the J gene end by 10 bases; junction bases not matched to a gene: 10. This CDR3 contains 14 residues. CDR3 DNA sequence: TGTGCCATCACCTCCACAGGGGACGGATCACCCCTCCACTTT. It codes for CAITSTGDGSPLHF.

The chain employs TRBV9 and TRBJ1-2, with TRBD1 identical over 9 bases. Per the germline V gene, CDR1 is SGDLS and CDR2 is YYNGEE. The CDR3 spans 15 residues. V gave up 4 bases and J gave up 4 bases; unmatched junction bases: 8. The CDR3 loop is CASSTNRGLGYGYTF. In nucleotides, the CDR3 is TGTGCCAGCAGCACAAACAGGGGGCTTGGCTATGGCTACACCTTC.

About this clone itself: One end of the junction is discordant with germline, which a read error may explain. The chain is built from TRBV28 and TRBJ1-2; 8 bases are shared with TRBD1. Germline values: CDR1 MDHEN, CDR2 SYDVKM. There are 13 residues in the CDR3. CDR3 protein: CASTIRDRSHRSF. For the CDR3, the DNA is TGTGCCAGCACCATCCGGGACAGGTCTCATAGGAGCTTC.

The CDR3 region is CASSIRPTGGYNEQFF. In DNA, the CDR3 is TGTGCCAGTAGTATACGACCCACCGGAGGGTACAATGAGCAGTTCTTC. The chain recombines TRBV19 with TRBJ2-1, with D perhaps matching TRBD2 (6 bases). V was trimmed by 2 bases and J by 4 bases, leaving 15 bases between them. The CDR3 is made up of 16 amino acids. The germline V gene has CDR1 LNHDA and CDR2 SQIVND (reference sequence).

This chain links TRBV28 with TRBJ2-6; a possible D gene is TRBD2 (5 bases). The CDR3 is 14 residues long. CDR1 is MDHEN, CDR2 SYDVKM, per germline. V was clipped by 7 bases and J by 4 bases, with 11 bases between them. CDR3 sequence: CASIEGSGANVLTF. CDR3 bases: TGTGCCAGCATAGAGGGATCCGGGGCCAACGTCCTGACTTTC.

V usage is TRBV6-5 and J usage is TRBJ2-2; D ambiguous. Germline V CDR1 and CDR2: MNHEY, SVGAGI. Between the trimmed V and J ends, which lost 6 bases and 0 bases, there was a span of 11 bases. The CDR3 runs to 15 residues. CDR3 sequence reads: CASSPMQANTGELFF. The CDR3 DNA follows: TGTGCCAGCAGCCCAATGCAGGCGAACACCGGGGAGCTGTTTTTT.

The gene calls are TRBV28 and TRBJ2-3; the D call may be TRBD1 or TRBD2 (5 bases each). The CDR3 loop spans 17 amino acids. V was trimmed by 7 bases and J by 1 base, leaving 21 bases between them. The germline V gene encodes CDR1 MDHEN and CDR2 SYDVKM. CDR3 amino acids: CASKLTQGVGGTDTQYF. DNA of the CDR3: TGTGCCAGCAAACTTACTCAAGGGGTGGGGGGCACAGATACGCAGTATTTT.

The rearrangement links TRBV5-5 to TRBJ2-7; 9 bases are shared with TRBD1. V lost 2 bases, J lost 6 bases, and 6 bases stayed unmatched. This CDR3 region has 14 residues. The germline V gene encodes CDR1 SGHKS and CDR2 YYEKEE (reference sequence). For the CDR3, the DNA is TGTGCCAGCAGCTTCGGGACAGGGACTCGCGAGCAGTACTTC. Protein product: CASSFGTGTREQYF.

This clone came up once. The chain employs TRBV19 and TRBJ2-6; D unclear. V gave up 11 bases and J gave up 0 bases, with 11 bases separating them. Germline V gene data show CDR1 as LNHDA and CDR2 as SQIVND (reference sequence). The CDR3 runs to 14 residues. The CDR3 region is CASGNPSGANVLTF. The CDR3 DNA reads TGTGCCTCTGGTAATCCCTCTGGGGCCAACGTCCTGACTTTC.

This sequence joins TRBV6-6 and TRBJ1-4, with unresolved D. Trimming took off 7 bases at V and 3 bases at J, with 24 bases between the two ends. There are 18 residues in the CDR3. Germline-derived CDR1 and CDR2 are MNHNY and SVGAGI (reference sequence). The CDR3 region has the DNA TGTGCCAGCACTCGCGAAATAGGCGGACCTGAGGCTAATGAAAAACTGTTTTTT. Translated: CASTREIGGPEANEKLFF.

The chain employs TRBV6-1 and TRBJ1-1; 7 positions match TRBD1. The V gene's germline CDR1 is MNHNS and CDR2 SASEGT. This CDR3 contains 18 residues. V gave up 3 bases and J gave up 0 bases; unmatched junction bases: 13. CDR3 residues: CASSDRGKAFGMNTEAFF. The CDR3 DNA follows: TGTGCCAGCAGTGACAGGGGGAAAGCTTTTGGGATGAACACTGAAGCTTTCTTT.

Here the CDR3 DNA reads TGTGCCAGCAGCCCCCTCCTTAACCCCTGGACAGGGCCGAGCTCCTATAATTCACCCCTCCACTTT. Translating gives CASSPLLNPWTGPSSYNSPLHF. The chain is built from TRBV9 and TRBJ1-6; 8 bases line up with TRBD1. Germline CDR1 SGDLS, CDR2 YYNGEE. The trim removed 4 bases at V and 0 bases at J, leaving 21 bases unmatched. The CDR3 runs to 22 residues.

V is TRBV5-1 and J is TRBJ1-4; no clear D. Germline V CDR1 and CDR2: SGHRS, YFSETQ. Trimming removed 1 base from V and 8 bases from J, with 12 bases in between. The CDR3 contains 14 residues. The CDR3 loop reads CASSLTGIGEKLFF. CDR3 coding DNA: TGCGCCAGCAGCTTGACGGGAATTGGAGAAAAACTGTTTTTT.

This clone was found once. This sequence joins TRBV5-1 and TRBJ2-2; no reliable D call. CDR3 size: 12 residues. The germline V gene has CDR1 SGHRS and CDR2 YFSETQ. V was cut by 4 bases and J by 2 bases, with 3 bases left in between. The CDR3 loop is CASSLNTGELFF. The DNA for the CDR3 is TGCGCCAGCAGCCTTAACACCGGGGAGCTGTTTTTT.

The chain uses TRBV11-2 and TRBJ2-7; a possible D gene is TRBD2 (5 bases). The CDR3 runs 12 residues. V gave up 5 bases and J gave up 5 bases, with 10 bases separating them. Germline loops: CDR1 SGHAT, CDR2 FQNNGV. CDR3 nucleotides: TGTGCCAGCAGCCATACGGGGAACGAGCAGTACTTC. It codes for CASSHTGNEQYF. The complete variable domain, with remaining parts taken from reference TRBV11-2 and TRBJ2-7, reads EAGVAQSPRYKIIEKRQSVAFWCNPISGHATLYWYQQILGQGPKLLIQFQNNGVVDDSQLPKDRFSAERLKGVDSTLKIQPAKLEDSAVYLCASSHTGNEQYFGPGTRLTVT.

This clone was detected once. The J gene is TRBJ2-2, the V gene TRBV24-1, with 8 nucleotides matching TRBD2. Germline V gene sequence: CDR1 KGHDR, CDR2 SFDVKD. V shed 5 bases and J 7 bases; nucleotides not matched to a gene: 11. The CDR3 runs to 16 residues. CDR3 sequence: CATSGREGRLNGELFF. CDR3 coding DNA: TGTGCCACCAGTGGTCGGGAGGGCCGTCTCAACGGGGAGCTGTTTTTT.

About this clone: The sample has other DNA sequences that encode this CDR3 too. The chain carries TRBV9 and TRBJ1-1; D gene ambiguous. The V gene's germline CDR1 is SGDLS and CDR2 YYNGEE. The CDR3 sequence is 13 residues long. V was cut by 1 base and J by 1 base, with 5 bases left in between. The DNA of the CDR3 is TGTGCCAGCAGCGTAACAGCGAACACTGAAGCTTTCTTT. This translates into CASSVTANTEAFF.

The CDR3 protein is CASSYSPNQPQHF. The CDR3 bases are TGTGCCAGCAGTTACTCCCCAAATCAGCCCCAGCATTTT. V and J are TRBV6-5 and TRBJ1-5; no clear D. The ends were cut back, 0 bases at V and 4 bases at J, with 4 bases in the middle. The length of the CDR3 is 13 residues. Germline loops: CDR1 MNHEY, CDR2 SVGAGI.

The CDR3 DNA reads as TGTGCCAGCAGTGAGCGGGGTCGCCCAGATACGCAGTATTTT. It yields the protein CASSERGRPDTQYF. The rearrangement links TRBV2 to TRBJ2-3; TRBD2 is a possible D gene (6 bases). The CDR3 contains 14 residues. Germline lookup yields CDR1 SNHLY and CDR2 FYNNEI. Trimming removed 3 bases from V and 4 bases from J, with 11 bases in between.

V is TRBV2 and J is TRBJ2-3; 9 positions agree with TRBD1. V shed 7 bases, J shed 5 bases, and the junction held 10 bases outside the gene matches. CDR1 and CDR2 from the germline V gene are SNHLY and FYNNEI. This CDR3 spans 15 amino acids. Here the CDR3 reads CASTLDRGGGDTQYF. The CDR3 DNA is TGTGCCAGCACCTTGGACAGGGGAGGTGGAGATACGCAGTATTTT.

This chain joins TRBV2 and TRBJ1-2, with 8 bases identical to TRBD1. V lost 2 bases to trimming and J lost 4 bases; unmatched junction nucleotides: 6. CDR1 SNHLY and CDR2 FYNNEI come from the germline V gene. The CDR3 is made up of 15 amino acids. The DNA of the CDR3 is TGTGCCAGCAGTGAACGACAGGGGAACTCCTATGGCTACACCTTC. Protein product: CASSERQGNSYGYTF.

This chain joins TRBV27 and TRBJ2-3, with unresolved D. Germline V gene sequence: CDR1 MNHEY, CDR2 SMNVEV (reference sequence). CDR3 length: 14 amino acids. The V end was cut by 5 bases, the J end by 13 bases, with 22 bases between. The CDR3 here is CASSPTTLKGGKYF. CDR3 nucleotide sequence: TGTGCCAGCAGTCCCACCACGTTGAAGGGTGGGAAGTATTTT.

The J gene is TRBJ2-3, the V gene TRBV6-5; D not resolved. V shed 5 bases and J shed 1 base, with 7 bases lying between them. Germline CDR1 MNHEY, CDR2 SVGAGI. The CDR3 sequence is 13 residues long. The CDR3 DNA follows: TGTGCCAGCAGTACCCCAGGCACAGATACGCAGTATTTT. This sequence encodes CASSTPGTDTQYF.

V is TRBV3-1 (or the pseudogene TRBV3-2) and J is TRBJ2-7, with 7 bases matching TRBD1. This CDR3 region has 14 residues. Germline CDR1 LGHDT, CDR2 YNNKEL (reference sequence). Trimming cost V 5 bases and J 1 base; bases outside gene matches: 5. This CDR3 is CASSRGTESYEQYF. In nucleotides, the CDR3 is TGTGCCAGCAGCAGAGGGACAGAATCCTACGAGCAGTACTTC.